Listed below are T cell receptor beta chains from one sample, sequenced in a study of T cell changes during pregnancy in multiple sclerosis. Assay: immunoSEQ multiplex PCR; the TCRdb copy retains only in-frame clones and omits some. The sample has 55,000 to 80,000 clones; around 90% are singletons. The source was peripheral blood, collected after pregnancy. The source of these receptors is a female donor in good health, enrolled as a control in a pregnancy study. The CDR3 runs from the conserved cysteine through the conserved F or W. The D gene is left open where the match is weak. The listing skips clone size in some rows; elsewhere it reads once, few, many or a size class.

J,size,D,V,DNA,CDR3
TRBJ1-6,NA,TRBD1,TRBV11-2,TGTGCCAGCAGCTTTTTACCCGGACAGGCTCATTCACCCCTCCACTTT,CASSFLPGQAHSPLHF
TRBJ2-2,NA,TRBD2,TRBV7-2,TGTGCCAGCAGCTTAACCGGGACTAGCGGGGGATACGGGGAGCTGTTTTTT,CASSLTGTSGGYGELFF
TRBJ2-1,NA,TRBD2,TRBV7-2,TGTGCCAGCAGCTCCGGGACTAGCCTAAACAATGAGCAGTTCTTC,CASSSGTSLNNEQFF
TRBJ1-4,NA,NA,TRBV4-3,TGCGCCAGCAGCCAAGTGGGGTCCGGGGGTGAAAAACTGTTTTTT,CASSQVGSGGEKLFF
TRBJ1-2,once,TRBD1,TRBV16,TGTGCCAGCAGCCACCCGGGACAGTACTATGGCTACACCTTC,CASSHPGQYYGYTF
TRBJ2-7,NA,NA,TRBV29-1,TGCAGCGTTGCAGCGAGCGGCTACGAGCAGTACTTC,CSVAASGYEQYF
TRBJ2-7,NA,TRBD1,TRBV7-8,TGTGCCAGCAGCTCACGACAGGGTCCGGCCGTCTACGAGCAGTACTTC,CASSSRQGPAVYEQYF
TRBJ2-7,NA,TRBD1,TRBV10-3,TGTGCCATCAGTGATTGGACAGGGGGGGTCGAGCAGTACTTC,CAISDWTGGVEQYF
TRBJ1-1,NA,NA,TRBV2,TGTGCCAGCAGTATCGCGGGCACTGAAGCTTTCTTT,CASSIAGTEAFF
TRBJ1-3,NA,NA,TRBV5-5,TGTGCCAGCAGCTCGTCTTCTGGAAACACCATATATTTT,CASSSSSGNTIYF
TRBJ1-1,NA,NA,TRBV15,TGTGCCACCAGCAGAGAAGGACGGGGGACTGAAGCTTTCTTT,CATSREGRGTEAFF
TRBJ2-7,NA,TRBD2,TRBV7-6,TGTGCCAGCAGCTTAGACGCGGGAGTGACCTACGAGCAGTACTTC,CASSLDAGVTYEQYF
TRBJ1-1,NA,NA,TRBV10-3,TGTGCCATCAGTCCAGGGCAAAACACTGAAGCTTTCTTT,CAISPGQNTEAFF
TRBJ1-5,NA,TRBD1,TRBV7-2,TGTGCCAGCAGCCCCGGACAGGTGCTTAATCAGCCCCAGCATTTT,CASSPGQVLNQPQHF
TRBJ2-3,few,TRBD2,TRBV6-4,TGTGCCAGCAGTGGGACTAGCGGGGGCACAGATACGCAGTATTTT,CASSGTSGGTDTQYF
TRBJ2-5,once,NA,TRBV9,TGTGCCAGCAGCGTAAATTCCCTAGGGGTACGAGAGACCCAGTACTTC,CASSVNSLGVRETQYF
TRBJ1-2,NA,NA,TRBV29-1,TGCAGCGTTGTTCGTCCGGGGAGGGCAAACTATGGCTACACCTTC,CSVVRPGRANYGYTF
TRBJ2-3,NA,NA,TRBV30,TGTGCCTGGAAACGGGACATCCTATTGACAGATACGCAGTATTTT,CAWKRDILLTDTQYF
TRBJ1-5,NA,NA,TRBV10-2,TGCGCCAGCAGCCCCACGGGAGGGCCCCAGCATTTT,CASSPTGGPQHF
TRBJ2-2,NA,NA,TRBV9,TGTGCCAGCAGCTCTCTAGAACCGGGGGAGCTGTTTTTT,CASSSLEPGELFF
TRBJ2-1,NA,TRBD2,TRBV7-9,TGTGCCAGCAGCTCCTATAGCGGGAGCTCCTACAATGAGCAGTTCTTC,CASSSYSGSSYNEQFF
TRBJ1-1,few,NA,TRBV5-1,TGCGCCAGCCGCCTCCAGATGAACACTGAAGCTTTCTTT,CASRLQMNTEAFF
TRBJ1-1,once,TRBD1,TRBV9,TGTGCCAGCAAGGACAGGGAAGGAGGTGAAGCTTTCTTT,CASKDREGGEAFF
TRBJ2-3,NA,NA,TRBV20-1,TGCAGTGCTAGCCAAGATACGCAGTATTTT,CSASQDTQYF
TRBJ1-2,NA,TRBD1,TRBV6-1,TGTGCCAGCAGTTTGGACAGGGGTGAAGGCTACACCTTC,CASSLDRGEGYTF
TRBJ2-1,NA,NA,TRBV4-1,TGCGCCAGCAGCCGCAGGGTTACCTACAATGAGCAGTTCTTC,CASSRRVTYNEQFF
TRBJ1-1,NA,TRBD1,TRBV20-1,TGCAGCAGGGGGGCGTTGACTGAAGCTTTCTTT,CSRGALTEAFF
TRBJ1-5,NA,TRBD1,TRBV9,TGTGCCAGCAGCTCGGGACAGGGAAACAATCAGCCCCAGCATTTT,CASSSGQGNNQPQHF
TRBJ2-1,NA,NA,TRBV9,TGTGCCAGCAGCGTAGGCGACTACAATGAGCAGTTCTTC,CASSVGDYNEQFF
TRBJ2-7,NA,NA,TRBV19,TGTGCCAGTAGTGCCCGACAGTTGCACTCCTACGAGCAGTACTTC,CASSARQLHSYEQYF
TRBJ1-2,once,TRBD1,TRBV7-8,TGTGCCAGCAGCTCCGCCGACAGGGGTAATGGCTACACCTTC,CASSSADRGNGYTF
TRBJ1-4,NA,NA,TRBV5-1,TGCGCCAGCAGCTTGGGACATTCAACTAATGAAAAACTGTTTTTT,CASSLGHSTNEKLFF
TRBJ2-3,NA,TRBD1,TRBV30,TGTGCCTGGAGTGGGGGACAGGGGACAGATACGCAGTATTTT,CAWSGGQGTDTQYF
TRBJ2-3,NA,NA,TRBV4-1,TGCGCCAGCAGCCAAGAAAAGGGGGGGCCCGATACGCAGTATTTT,CASSQEKGGPDTQYF
TRBJ2-3,few,TRBD1,TRBV29-1,TGCAGCGACCACGGGGACAGGGGCACAGATACGCAGTATTTT,CSDHGDRGTDTQYF
TRBJ2-7,NA,TRBD1,TRBV10-3,TGTGCCATCAGCCTCGGACAGGGGTCCCACGAGCAGTACTTC,CAISLGQGSHEQYF
TRBJ1-6,NA,NA,TRBV2,TGTGCCAGCTCATTCAGGGTGGTGGGGTCACCCCTCCACTTT,CASSFRVVGSPLHF
TRBJ2-1,NA,NA,TRBV30,TGTGCCTGGAGCCCAGACAATGAGCAGTTCTTC,CAWSPDNEQFF
TRBJ1-1,NA,TRBD1,TRBV9,TGTGCCAGCAGCGCCCGACAGGGAGGCCCAAACACTGAAGCTTTCTTT,CASSARQGGPNTEAFF
TRBJ2-1,NA,NA,TRBV30,TGTGCCTGGAGTGTACTCGGGAGCGCCAATGAGCAGTTCTTC,CAWSVLGSANEQFF
TRBJ1-4,once,TRBD1,TRBV19,TGTGCCAGTAGTAAGGGGACAGGTCGGGAAAAACTGTTTTTT,CASSKGTGREKLFF
TRBJ2-7,NA,NA,TRBV29-1,TGCAGCGTTGAAGGGGGCGGATACGAGCAGTACTTC,CSVEGGGYEQYF
TRBJ2-1,NA,TRBD2,TRBV9,TGTGCCAGCAGCGTAGACCCTAGCGGAGGCCACAATGAGCAGTTCTTC,CASSVDPSGGHNEQFF
TRBJ1-5,medium-sized,NA,TRBV27,TGTGCCAGCAGTTCGGAAGGGGCCCAGCATTTT,CASSSEGAQHF
TRBJ2-7,NA,NA,TRBV30,TGTGCCTGGAGTGTACAGGGTGGAACCTCCGAGCAGTACTTC,CAWSVQGGTSEQYF